This T cell receptor beta chain was captured by sequencing in a study of T-cell reconstitution after alpha-beta-depleted transplantation in children. Looked up from germline, CDR1 is ENHRY and CDR2 is SYGVKD. Trimming shortened V by 3 bases and J by 3 bases, and 9 bases separated the two germline ends. This CDR3 has 13 amino acids. Study-wide points: Reportedly, alpha-beta T cells present about two months post-transplant originated from several hundred expanded clones of graft origin. T-cell numbers and diversity one year post-transplant derived largely from freshly generated T cells.

The TCRbeta library incorporated unique molecular identifiers. One entry per CDR3 protein results from TCRdb running MiXCR on the PCR reads. The table includes around 580,000 distinct CDR3 sequences, roughly 23% detected once. This clonotype was counted many times. What it binds is not known. The material was PBMCs, mostly from graft donor cells, obtained 360 days after TCRalphabeta/CD19-depleted stem cell transplant. This receptor was obtained from a boy under two years old who had a stem cell transplant for acute myeloid leukemia, so the T cells may come from the graft donor. The chain recombines TRBV10-3 with TRBJ2-7; D gene uncertain. This CDR3 is CAISEELLYEQYV. The CDR3 DNA follows: TGTGCCATCAGTGAAGAGTTGCTCTACGAGCAGTACGTC.